The rows below give T cell receptor beta chains drawn from one sample of a study of blood T cell repertoires in COVID-19. Here immunoSEQ multiplex PCR was the method, and the copy in TCRdb shows in-frame clones only, minus some. The sample shows about 200,000 clones, roughly 88% of them seen only once. Sequenced input: PBMCs or T cells enriched from blood (not recorded which). The receptor source for this set is a man aged 40-50 years with acute COVID-19. Each CDR3 is given with its conserved first and last residue. D genes are given only for firm matches. Clone size appears in some rows only: once, few, many, or a class for an expanded clone.

J: TRBJ2-7; D: TRBD2; V: TRBV6-2/TRBV6-3; size: -; DNA: TGTGCCAGCAGTTACGGGACTAGTTACGAGCAGTACTTC; CDR3: CASSYGTSYEQYF
J: TRBJ1-4; D: -; V: TRBV7-9; size: -; DNA: TGTGCCAGCAGCCCGGGGGGCGAGAAACTGTTTTTT; CDR3: CASSPGGEKLFF
J: TRBJ2-1; D: TRBD2; V: TRBV6-5; size: -; DNA: TGTGCCAGCAGTTACGCTCTAGCGGGTCAGGATGAGCAGTTCTTC; CDR3: CASSYALAGQDEQFF
J: TRBJ1-6; D: -; V: TRBV4-3; size: -; DNA: TGCGCCAGCAGCCAAGCGCCAGGGAGGGGGACACCCCTCCACTTT; CDR3: CASSQAPGRGTPLHF
J: TRBJ2-5; D: -; V: TRBV9; size: -; DNA: TGTGCCAGCAGCGTAGTGGAGGGGCGTGAGACCCAGTACTTC; CDR3: CASSVVEGRETQYF
J: TRBJ2-1; D: -; V: TRBV4-1; size: few; DNA: TGCGCCAGCAGCCAAGGAATGGTATCGCGGAGGGGTTTCTACAATGAGCAGTTCTTC; CDR3: CASSQGMVSRRGFYNEQFF
J: TRBJ1-2; D: -; V: TRBV5-6; size: -; DNA: TGTGCCAGCAGCTCCACTGACTATGGCTACACCTTC; CDR3: CASSSTDYGYTF
J: TRBJ1-6; D: -; V: TRBV13; size: -; DNA: TGTGCCAGCAGTAACTCCCCCCAGCGGTACCGTAATTCACCCCTCCACTTT; CDR3: CASSNSPQRYRNSPLHF
J: TRBJ1-4; D: -; V: TRBV5-8; size: -; DNA: TGTGCCAGCAGCTTCGTCCAGGATAGTGAAAAACTGTTTTTT; CDR3: CASSFVQDSEKLFF
J: TRBJ2-2; D: TRBD2; V: TRBV27; size: -; DNA: TGTGCCAGCAGTCGACTAGCGGGAGGGCCCAACACCGGGGAGCTGTTTTTT; CDR3: CASSRLAGGPNTGELFF
J: TRBJ2-4; D: -; V: TRBV9; size: -; DNA: TGTGCCAGCAGCGTCACTAGTTTTGGGAAAAACATTCAGTACTTC; CDR3: CASSVTSFGKNIQYF
J: TRBJ2-6; D: TRBD1; V: TRBV19; size: -; DNA: TGTGCCAGTAGTGTCCAGGGGGCGTCTGGGGCCAACGTCCTGACTTTC; CDR3: CASSVQGASGANVLTF
J: TRBJ2-7; D: -; V: TRBV18; size: -; DNA: TGTGCCAGCTCACCACCTCAGGGTATCGTCCACGAGCAGTACTTC; CDR3: CASSPPQGIVHEQYF
J: TRBJ1-2; D: -; V: TRBV5-8; size: once; DNA: TGTGCCAACCGCCAGGGAGGCTACACCTTC; CDR3: CANRQGGYTF
J: TRBJ1-2; D: -; V: TRBV11-2; size: once; DNA: TGTGCCAGCAGCTCTCTCACAGGGAGCGACTATGGCTACACCTTC; CDR3: CASSSLTGSDYGYTF
J: TRBJ2-3; D: TRBD2; V: TRBV24-1; size: -; DNA: TGTGCCACCAGTCCAGCGGGATCTAGCACAGATACGCAGTATTTT; CDR3: CATSPAGSSTDTQYF
J: TRBJ2-7; D: TRBD2; V: TRBV20-1; size: -; DNA: TGCAGTGCTAGTGCCAGACTACAGCGGGAGCAGGGCCCCTACGAGCAGTACTTC; CDR3: CSASARLQREQGPYEQYF
J: TRBJ1-1; D: TRBD1; V: TRBV19; size: -; DNA: TGTGCCAGTAGTACGGGACAGGCAATTGAAGCTTTCTTT; CDR3: CASSTGQAIEAFF
J: TRBJ2-1; D: TRBD2; V: TRBV29-1; size: -; DNA: TGCAACGGACTAGCGGGACCATACAATGAGCAGTTCTTC; CDR3: CNGLAGPYNEQFF
J: TRBJ2-7; D: -; V: TRBV20-1; size: -; DNA: TGCAGTGCCCAATTCTACGAGCAGTACTTC; CDR3: CSAQFYEQYF
J: TRBJ2-1; D: TRBD2; V: TRBV20-1; size: -; DNA: TGCAGTCCCGGGAGGGGAGAGCAGTTCTTC; CDR3: CSPGRGEQFF